Sequencing of this T cell receptor (beta chain) was carried out in a study of glioma-infiltrating T cells. Points from the study as a whole: CDR3 overlap between tissue and blood was very small.

The CDR3 extends over 15 amino acids. V lost 2 bases to trimming and J lost 5 bases; unmatched junction nucleotides: 7. The V gene's germline CDR1 is MDHEN and CDR2 SYDVKM. Amplification of TCR alpha and beta CDR3 regions from RNA used iRepertoire nested multiplex PCR. For one-step reverse transcription and amplification, about 90-400 ng of tissue mRNA or PBMC total RNA was used. TCRdb redid the calling of the multiplex PCR reads with MiXCR, one entry per CDR3 protein. The table lists around 97,000 distinct CDR3 sequences, around 31% of them singletons. This clonotype was recorded at least ten times. Its matching antigen is unknown.

The sample taken for sequencing was glioma tissue, nonneoplastic brain tissue, or PBMCs (not recorded which). The sequence came from a human donor with low-grade glioma or glioblastoma, undergoing nonglioma brain surgery, or in good health (not recorded which). The rearrangement uses TRBV28 and TRBJ2-7; 9 bases match TRBD1. The CDR3 region is CASSLPGQGSNEQYF. In DNA form, the CDR3 reads TGTGCCAGCAGTTTACCGGGACAGGGAAGTAACGAGCAGTACTTC.